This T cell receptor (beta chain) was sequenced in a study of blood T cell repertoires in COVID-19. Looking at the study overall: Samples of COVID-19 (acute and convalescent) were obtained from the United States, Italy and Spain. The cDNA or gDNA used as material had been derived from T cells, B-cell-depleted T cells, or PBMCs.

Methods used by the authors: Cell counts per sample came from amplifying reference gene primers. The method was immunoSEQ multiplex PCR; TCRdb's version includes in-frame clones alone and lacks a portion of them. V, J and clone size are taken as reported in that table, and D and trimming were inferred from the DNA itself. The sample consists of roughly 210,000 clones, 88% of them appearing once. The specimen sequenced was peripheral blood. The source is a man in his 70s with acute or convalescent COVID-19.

CDR3 amino acids: CASSHRQGGTEAFF. The CDR3 bases are TGCGCCAGCAGCCACCGACAGGGGGGAACTGAAGCTTTCTTT. V usage is TRBV5-1 and J usage is TRBJ1-1; TRBD1 matches 9 bases. V was clipped by 4 bases and J by 5 bases; unmatched bases: 6. Germline CDR1 SGHRS, CDR2 YFSETQ. The CDR3 is 14 amino acids.